Included here is one T cell receptor (beta chain) sequence, with context. Its antigen has not been determined. No base quality information exists; no much larger clone differs at one position. The collaborating institutions used their own protocols to collect whole blood in K2EDTA tubes. For TCRbeta analysis, collaborators shipped samples in one of three forms: frozen whole blood, isolated PBMCs, or DNA extracted from either of those sample types. Via the germline V gene (reference sequence), CDR1 is LNHDA and CDR2 SQIVND. V has 3 bases trimmed and J has 3 bases trimmed; junction bases matching no gene number 8. The cysteine opens and the phenylalanine closes a CDR3 of 15 amino acids. Solely the CDR3 DNA is kept, with 45 bases framed from the first base. These data come from a study of blood T cell repertoires in COVID-19 (dated by TCRdb to the early 2020s). About the investigation overall: The collaborator samples originated in the United States, Italy and Spain and spanned the acute and convalescent phases of COVID-19. The material from the prospective study consisted of cDNA or gDNA derived from T cells, B-cell-depleted T cells, or PBMCs. Subjects who had been exposed to COVID-19, were actively infected with it, or had recovered from it provided the deeply sampled blood TCRbeta repertoires that made up the dataset. Sample metadata almost always included a de-identified subject ID, COVID-19 status, age in years and sex. Samples came from the ongoing ImmuneRACE study (first 160 participants) plus 1,254 subjects from 6 global collaborators. Where HLA class I and class II types were available, the types were taken from metadata supplied by the sample provider, not from assay-based typing. The repertoires were released in a freely available public database intended as a resource for research on the immune response to SARS-CoV-2.

The immunoSEQ Assay, a bias-controlled multiplex PCR, was used to amplify TCRbeta CDR3 regions from genomic DNA. Per the authors' processing: The number of nucleated cells in each sample was estimated by amplification of reference gene primers within the assay. To quantify the absolute abundance of each unique TCRbeta CDR3 rearrangement, sequence reads were collapsed and filtered. For each sample, productive Simpson clonality was calculated as the square root of Simpson's diversity index across productive rearrangements. TCRdb took over this immuneACCESS table, retaining in-frame rearrangements with V and J assigned. Such tables are incomplete; in checked studies, under half of the missing clones stem from an unresolved V gene, and the remainder is unexplained. From that table come the V and J calls and clone size; the DNA was used to work out D and trimming. This sample lists approximately 390,000 clones; 90% were detected once. Approximately 6.2% of the sample is held by the ten biggest clonotypes.

What the study reported, not specific to this receptor: Clinical and demographic metadata were provided uncurated, with the amount varying by source and participant.

The specimen was peripheral blood. The chain is assembled from TRBV19 and TRBJ2-7; 7 bases in between match TRBD1. This clonotype was sampled from a man younger than 35 with active or convalescent COVID-19. The CDR3 here reads CASSMVDRDFYEQYF. The sequenced DNA is TGTGCCAGTAGTATGGTTGACAGGGATTTCTACGAGCAGTACTTC.